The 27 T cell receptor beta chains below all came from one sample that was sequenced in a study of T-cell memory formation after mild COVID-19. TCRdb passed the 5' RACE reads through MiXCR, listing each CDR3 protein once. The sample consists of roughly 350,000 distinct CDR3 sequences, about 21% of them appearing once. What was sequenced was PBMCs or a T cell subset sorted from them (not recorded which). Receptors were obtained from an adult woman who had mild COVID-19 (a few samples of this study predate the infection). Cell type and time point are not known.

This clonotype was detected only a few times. The CDR3 sequence is CASSYYTGSYNEQFF. CDR3 sequence (DNA): TGTGCCAGCAGTTACTATACCGGCTCCTACAATGAGCAGTTCTTC. The chain carries TRBV6-2 or TRBV6-3 and TRBJ2-1; the D is unclear. Germline CDR1 MNHEY, CDR2 SVGEGT. The length of the CDR3 is 15 residues. Trimming cost V 1 base and J 0 bases, with 7 bases left between them.

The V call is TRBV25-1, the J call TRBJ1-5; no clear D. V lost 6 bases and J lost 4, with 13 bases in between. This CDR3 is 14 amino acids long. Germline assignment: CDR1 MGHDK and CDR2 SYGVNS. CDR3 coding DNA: TGTGCCAGCAGAGGAGAGGGTAGGAATCAGCCCCAGCATTTT. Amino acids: CASRGEGRNQPQHF.

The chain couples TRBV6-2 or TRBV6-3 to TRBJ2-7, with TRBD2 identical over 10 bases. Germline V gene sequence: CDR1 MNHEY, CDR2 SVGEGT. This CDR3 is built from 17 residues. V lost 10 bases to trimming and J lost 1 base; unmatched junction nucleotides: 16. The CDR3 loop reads CAIADQLAGGPSYEQYF. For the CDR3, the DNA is TGTGCCATCGCCGATCAATTAGCGGGGGGACCTTCCTACGAGCAGTACTTC.

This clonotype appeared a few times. CDR3 in DNA: TGTGCCAGCAGCGCGGGGACCCCGGGGCGCTACGAGCAGTACTTC. It is translated as CASSAGTPGRYEQYF. This chain connects TRBV9 to TRBJ2-7; D may correspond to TRBD1 or TRBD2 (5 bases each). V was cut by 3 bases and J by 3 bases, with 16 bases left in between. CDR3 length: 15 amino acids. Per germline, CDR1 SGDLS and CDR2 YYNGEE.

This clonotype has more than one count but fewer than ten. The CDR3 reads CASSSSGRLFEQYF. For the CDR3, the DNA is TGTGCCAGCAGCTCGTCCGGGAGATTGTTCGAGCAGTACTTC. The chain is built from TRBV7-8 and TRBJ2-7, with a tentative D call TRBD2 (6 bases). Trimming shortened V by 4 bases and J by 6 bases, and 16 bases separated the two germline ends. This CDR3 comprises 14 residues. The V gene's germline CDR1 is SGHVS and CDR2 FQNEAQ.

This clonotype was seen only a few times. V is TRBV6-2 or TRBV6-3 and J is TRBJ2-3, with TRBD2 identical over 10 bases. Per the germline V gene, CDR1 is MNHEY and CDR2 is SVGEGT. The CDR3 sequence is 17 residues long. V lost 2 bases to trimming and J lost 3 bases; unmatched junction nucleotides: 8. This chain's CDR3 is CASSYLRTSGVTDTQYF. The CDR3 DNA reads TGTGCCAGCAGTTACCTAAGGACTAGCGGAGTTACAGATACGCAGTATTTT.

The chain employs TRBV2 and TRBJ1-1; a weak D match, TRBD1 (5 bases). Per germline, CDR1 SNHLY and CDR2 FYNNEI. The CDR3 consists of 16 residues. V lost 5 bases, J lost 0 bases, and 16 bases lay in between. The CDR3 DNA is TGTGCCAGCAGTCGAATTGGGGGTCTAATGAACACTGAAGCTTTCTTT. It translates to CASSRIGGLMNTEAFF. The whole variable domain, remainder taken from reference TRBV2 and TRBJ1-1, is EPEVTQTPSHQVTQMGQEVILRCVPISNHLYFYWYRQILGQKVEFLVSFYNNEISEKSEIFDDQFSVERPDGSNFTLKIRSTKLEDSAMYFCASSRIGGLMNTEAFFGQGTRLTVV.

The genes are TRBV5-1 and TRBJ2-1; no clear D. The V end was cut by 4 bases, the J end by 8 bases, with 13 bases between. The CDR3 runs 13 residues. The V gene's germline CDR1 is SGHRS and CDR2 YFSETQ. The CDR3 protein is CASSPRPLDEQFF. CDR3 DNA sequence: TGCGCCAGCAGCCCACGACCCCTTGATGAGCAGTTCTTC.

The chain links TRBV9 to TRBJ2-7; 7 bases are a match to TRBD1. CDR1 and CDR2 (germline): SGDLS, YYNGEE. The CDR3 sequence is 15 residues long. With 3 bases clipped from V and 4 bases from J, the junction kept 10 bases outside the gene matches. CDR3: CASSEAGTAEYEQYF. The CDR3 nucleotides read TGTGCCAGCAGCGAGGCCGGGACAGCGGAATACGAGCAGTACTTC.

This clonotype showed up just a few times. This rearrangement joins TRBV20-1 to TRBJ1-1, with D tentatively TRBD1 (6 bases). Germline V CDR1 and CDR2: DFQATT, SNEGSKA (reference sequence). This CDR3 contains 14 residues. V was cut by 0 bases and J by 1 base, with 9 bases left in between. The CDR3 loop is CSAREGGANTEAFF. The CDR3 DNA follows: TGCAGTGCTAGAGAGGGGGGGGCGAACACTGAAGCTTTCTTT.

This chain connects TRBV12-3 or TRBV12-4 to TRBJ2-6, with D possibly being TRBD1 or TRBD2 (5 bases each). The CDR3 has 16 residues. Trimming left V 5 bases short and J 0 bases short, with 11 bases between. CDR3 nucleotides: TGTGCCAGCAGTCAAGAGGGGAACTCTGGGGCCAACGTCCTGACTTTC. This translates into CASSQEGNSGANVLTF.

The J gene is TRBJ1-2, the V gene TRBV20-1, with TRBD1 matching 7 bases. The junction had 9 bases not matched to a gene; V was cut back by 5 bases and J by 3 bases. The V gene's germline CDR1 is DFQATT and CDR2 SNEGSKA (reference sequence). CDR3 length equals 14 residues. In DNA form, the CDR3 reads TGCAGTGCTCCGAACAGAGGGGGCGACTATGGCTACACCTTC. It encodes CSAPNRGGDYGYTF.

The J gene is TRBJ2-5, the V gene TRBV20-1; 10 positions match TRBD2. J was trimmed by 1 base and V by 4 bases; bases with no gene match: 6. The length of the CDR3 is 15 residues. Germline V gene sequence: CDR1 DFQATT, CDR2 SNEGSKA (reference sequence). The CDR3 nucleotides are TGCAGTGCTACCCGACTAGCGGGCGCCCAAGAGACCCAGTACTTC. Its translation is CSATRLAGAQETQYF.

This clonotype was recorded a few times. CDR3 DNA: TGTGCCAGCAGCTTAGCGGGAACAGGGGAAGGCTACACCTTC. Its translation is CASSLAGTGEGYTF. The rearrangement joins TRBV7-9 to TRBJ1-2, with 7 nucleotides matching TRBD1. The CDR3 has 14 residues. Per germline, CDR1 SEHNR and CDR2 FQNEAQ (reference sequence). Unmatched junction bases numbered 6, after V lost 0 bases and J lost 8 bases.

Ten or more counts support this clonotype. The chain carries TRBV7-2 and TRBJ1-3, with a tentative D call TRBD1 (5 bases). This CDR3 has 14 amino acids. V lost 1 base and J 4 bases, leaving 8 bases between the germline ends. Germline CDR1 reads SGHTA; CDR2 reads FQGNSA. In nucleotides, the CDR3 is TGTGCCAGCAGCTTAGGGGGGACGGGAAACACCATATATTTT. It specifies CASSLGGTGNTIYF. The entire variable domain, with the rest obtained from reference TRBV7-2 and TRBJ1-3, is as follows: GAGVSQSPSNKVTEKGKDVELRCDPISGHTALYWYRQSLGQGLEFLIYFQGNSAPDKSGLPSDRFSAERTGGSVSTLTIQRTQQEDSAVYLCASSLGGTGNTIYFGEGSWLTVV.

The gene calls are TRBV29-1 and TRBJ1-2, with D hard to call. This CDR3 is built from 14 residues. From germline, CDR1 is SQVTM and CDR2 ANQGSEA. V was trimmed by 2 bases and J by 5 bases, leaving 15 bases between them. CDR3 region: CSVERPGIGYGYTF. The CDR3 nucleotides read TGCAGCGTTGAAAGGCCCGGGATCGGGTATGGCTACACCTTC.

The CDR3 DNA sequence: TGCAGTGCTAGAGCGCACAGGGCACATAATGAAAAACTGTTTTTT. Its protein is CSARAHRAHNEKLFF. The V call is TRBV20-1, the J call TRBJ1-4; possible D gene TRBD1, 6 bases. The CDR3 runs 15 residues. The germline V gene has CDR1 DFQATT and CDR2 SNEGSKA (reference sequence). The V end lost 1 base, the J end lost 4 bases, and 13 bases lay between the germline ends.

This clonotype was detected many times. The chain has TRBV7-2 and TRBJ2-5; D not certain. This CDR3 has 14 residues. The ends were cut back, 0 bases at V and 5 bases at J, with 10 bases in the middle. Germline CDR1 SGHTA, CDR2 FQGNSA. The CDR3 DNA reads TGTGCCAGCAGCTTAGCGTTTACGTTGGAGACCCAGTACTTC. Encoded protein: CASSLAFTLETQYF.

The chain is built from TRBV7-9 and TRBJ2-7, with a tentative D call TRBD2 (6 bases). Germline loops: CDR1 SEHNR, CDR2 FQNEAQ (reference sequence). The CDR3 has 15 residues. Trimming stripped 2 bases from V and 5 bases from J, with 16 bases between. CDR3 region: CASSLSRGGEDEQYF. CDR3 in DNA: TGTGCCAGCAGCTTATCGAGGGGTGGGGAGGACGAGCAGTACTTC.

DNA for the CDR3: TGCGCCAGCAGCCACCTGACAGGGGTTAACACCATATATTTT. This codes for CASSHLTGVNTIYF. V gene TRBV4-1 combines with J gene TRBJ1-3, with 8 bases identical to TRBD1. The CDR3 contains 14 residues. After removal of 3 bases from V and 7 bases from J, the junction contained 5 bases not matched to a gene. In germline, CDR1 is MGHRA, CDR2 YSYEKL.

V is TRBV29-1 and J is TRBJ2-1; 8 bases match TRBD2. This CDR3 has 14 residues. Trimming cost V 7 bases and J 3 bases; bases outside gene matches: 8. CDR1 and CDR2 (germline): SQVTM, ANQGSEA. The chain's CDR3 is CSAQGLDYYNEQFF. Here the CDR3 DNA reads TGCAGCGCGCAGGGACTAGATTACTACAATGAGCAGTTCTTC.

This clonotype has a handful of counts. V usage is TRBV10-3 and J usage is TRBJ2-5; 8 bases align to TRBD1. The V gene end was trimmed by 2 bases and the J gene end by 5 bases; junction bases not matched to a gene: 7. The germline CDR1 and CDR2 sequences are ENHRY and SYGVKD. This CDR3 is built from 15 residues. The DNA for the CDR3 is TGTGCCATCAGTGAGCCAGGGACAGGTGGGGAGACCCAGTACTTC. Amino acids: CAISEPGTGGETQYF.

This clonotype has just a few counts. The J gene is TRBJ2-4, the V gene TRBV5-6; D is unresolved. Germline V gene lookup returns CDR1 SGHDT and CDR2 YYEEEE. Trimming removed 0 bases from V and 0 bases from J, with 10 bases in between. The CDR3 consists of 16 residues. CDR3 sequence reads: CASSLGAGVAKNIQYF. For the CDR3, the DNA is TGTGCCAGCAGCTTGGGGGCTGGGGTAGCCAAAAACATTCAGTACTTC.

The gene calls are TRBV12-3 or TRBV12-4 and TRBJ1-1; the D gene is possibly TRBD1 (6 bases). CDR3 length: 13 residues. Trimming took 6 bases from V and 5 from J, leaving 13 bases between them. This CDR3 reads CASSRQVRTEAFF. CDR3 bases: TGTGCCAGCAGCCGACAGGTCCGGACTGAAGCTTTCTTT.

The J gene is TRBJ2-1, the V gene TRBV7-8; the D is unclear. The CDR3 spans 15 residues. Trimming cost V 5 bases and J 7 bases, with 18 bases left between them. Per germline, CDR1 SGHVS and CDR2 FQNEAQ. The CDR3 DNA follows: TGTGCCAGCAGCCCAGAGCGCCGACCGAGGAATGAGCAGTTCTTC. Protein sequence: CASSPERRPRNEQFF.

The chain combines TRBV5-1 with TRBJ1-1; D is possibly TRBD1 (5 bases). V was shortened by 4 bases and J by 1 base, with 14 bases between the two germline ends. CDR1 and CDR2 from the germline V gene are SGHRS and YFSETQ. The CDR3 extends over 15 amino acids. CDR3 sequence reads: CASSAETVTNTEAFF. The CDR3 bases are TGCGCCAGCAGCGCCGAGACAGTAACGAACACTGAAGCTTTCTTT.

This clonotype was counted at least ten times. CDR3 bases: TGTGCCAGCAGCTTGAACTACGGACAGGGGACCTCTGGAAACACCATATATTTT. Residues: CASSLNYGQGTSGNTIYF. The J gene is TRBJ1-3, the V gene TRBV5-5; 9 bases fit TRBD1. Germline CDR1 and CDR2: SGHKS and YYEKEE (reference sequence). The trim removed 1 base at V and 0 bases at J, leaving 8 bases unmatched. The CDR3 sequence is 18 residues long.